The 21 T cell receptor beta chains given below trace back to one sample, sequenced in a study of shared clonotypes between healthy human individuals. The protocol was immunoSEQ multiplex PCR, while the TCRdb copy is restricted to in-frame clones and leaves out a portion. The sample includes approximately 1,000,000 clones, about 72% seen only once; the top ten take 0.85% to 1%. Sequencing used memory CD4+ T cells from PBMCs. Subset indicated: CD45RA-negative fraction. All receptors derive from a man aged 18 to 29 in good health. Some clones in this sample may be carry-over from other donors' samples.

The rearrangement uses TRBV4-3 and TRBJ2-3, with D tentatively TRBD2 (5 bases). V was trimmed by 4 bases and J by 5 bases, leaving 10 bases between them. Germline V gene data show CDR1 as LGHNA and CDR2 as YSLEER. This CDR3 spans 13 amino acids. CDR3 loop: CASSPAAGDTQYF. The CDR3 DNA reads TGCGCCAGCAGCCCCGCTGCGGGAGATACGCAGTATTTT.

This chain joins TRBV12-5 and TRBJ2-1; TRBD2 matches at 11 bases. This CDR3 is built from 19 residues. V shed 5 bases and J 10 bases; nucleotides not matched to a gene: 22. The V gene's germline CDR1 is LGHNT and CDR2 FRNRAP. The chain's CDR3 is CASGLLAGGPEIRPWEQFF. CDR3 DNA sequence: TGTGCTAGTGGTCTCTTAGCGGGAGGGCCGGAGATCCGTCCATGGGAGCAGTTCTTC.

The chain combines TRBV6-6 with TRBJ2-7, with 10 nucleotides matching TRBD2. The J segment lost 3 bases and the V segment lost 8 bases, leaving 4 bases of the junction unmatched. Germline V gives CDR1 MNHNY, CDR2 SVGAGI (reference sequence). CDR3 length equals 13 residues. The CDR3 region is CASASGRVYEQYF. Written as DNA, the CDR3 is TGTGCCAGCGCCAGCGGGAGGGTCTACGAGCAGTACTTC.

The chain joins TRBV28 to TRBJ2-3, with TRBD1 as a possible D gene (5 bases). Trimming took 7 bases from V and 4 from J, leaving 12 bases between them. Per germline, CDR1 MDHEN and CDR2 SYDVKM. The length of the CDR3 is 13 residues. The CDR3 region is CASTKSGPDTQYF. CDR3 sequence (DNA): TGTGCCAGCACGAAATCAGGGCCAGATACGCAGTATTTT.

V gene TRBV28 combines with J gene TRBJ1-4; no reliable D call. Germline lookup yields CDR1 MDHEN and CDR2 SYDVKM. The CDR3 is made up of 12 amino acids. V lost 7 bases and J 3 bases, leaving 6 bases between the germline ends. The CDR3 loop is CASKASNEKLFF. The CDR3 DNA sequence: TGTGCCAGCAAGGCTTCTAATGAAAAACTGTTTTTT.

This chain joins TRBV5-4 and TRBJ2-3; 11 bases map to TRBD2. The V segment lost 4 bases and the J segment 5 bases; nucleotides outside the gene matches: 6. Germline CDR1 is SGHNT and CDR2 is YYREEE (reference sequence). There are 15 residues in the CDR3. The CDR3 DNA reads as TGTGCCAGCAGCACCACTAGCGGGAGCGGAGATACGCAGTATTTT. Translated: CASSTTSGSGDTQYF.

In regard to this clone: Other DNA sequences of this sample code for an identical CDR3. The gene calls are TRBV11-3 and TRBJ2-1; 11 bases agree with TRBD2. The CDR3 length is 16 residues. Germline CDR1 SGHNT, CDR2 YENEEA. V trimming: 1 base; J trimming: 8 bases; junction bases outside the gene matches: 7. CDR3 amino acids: CASSLGVSGRDDEQFF. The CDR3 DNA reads TGTGCCAGCAGCTTAGGGGTTAGCGGGAGGGATGATGAGCAGTTCTTC.

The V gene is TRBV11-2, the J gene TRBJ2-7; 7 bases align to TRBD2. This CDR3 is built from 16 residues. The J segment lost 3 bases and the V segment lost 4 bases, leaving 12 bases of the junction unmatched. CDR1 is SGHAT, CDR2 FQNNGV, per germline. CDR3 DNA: TGTGCCAGCAGCTCCGGGGGACTACAAATCCTCTACGAGCAGTACTTC. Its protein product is CASSSGGLQILYEQYF.

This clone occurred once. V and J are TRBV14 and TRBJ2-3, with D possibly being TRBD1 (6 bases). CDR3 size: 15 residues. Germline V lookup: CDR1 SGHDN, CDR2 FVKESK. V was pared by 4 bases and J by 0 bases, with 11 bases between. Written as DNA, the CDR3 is TGTGCCAGCAGCCTTGACAGGACTAGCACAGATACGCAGTATTTT. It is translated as CASSLDRTSTDTQYF. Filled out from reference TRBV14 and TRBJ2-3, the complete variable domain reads EAGVTQFPSHSVIEKGQTVTLRCDPISGHDNLYWYRRVMGKEIKFLLHFVKESKQDESGMPNNRFLAERTGGTYSTLKVQPAELEDSGVYFCASSLDRTSTDTQYFGPGTRLTVL.

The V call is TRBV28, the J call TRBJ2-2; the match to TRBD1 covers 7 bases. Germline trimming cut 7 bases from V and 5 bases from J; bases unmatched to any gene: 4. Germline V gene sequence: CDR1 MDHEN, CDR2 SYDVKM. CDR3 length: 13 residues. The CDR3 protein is CASIKTGTGELFF. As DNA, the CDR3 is TGTGCCAGCATTAAGACAGGGACCGGGGAGCTGTTTTTT.

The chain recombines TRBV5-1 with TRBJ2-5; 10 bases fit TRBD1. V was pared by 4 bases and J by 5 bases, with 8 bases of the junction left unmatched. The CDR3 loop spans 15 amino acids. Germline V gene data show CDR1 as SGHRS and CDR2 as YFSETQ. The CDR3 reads CASSGDRGIRETQYF. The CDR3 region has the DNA TGCGCCAGCAGCGGGGACAGGGGCATTCGGGAGACCCAGTACTTC.

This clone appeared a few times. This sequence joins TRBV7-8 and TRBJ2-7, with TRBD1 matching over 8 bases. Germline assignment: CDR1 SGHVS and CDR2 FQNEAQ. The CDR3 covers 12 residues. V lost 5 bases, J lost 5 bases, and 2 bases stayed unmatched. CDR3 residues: CASSRTGNEQYF. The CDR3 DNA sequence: TGTGCCAGCAGCCGGACAGGGAACGAGCAGTACTTC.

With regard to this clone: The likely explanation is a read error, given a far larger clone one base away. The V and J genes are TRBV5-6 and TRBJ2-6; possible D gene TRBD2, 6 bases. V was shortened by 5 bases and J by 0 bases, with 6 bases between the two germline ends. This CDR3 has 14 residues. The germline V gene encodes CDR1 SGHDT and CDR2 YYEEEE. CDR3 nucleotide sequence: TGTGCCAGCAGGGGGGGCTCTGGGGCCAACGTCCTGACTTTC. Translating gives CASRGGSGANVLTF.

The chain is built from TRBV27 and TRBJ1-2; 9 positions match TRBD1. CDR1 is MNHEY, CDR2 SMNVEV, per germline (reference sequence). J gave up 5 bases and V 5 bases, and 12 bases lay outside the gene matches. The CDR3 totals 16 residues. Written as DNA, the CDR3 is TGTGCCAGCAGTACCTACTCCGGGACAGGGACATATGGCTACACCTTC. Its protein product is CASSTYSGTGTYGYTF.

CDR3 loop: CASSPGWPNTEAFF. CDR3 bases: TGTGCCAGCAGCCCAGGATGGCCGAACACTGAAGCTTTCTTT. The V gene is TRBV5-4, the J gene TRBJ1-1; D uncertain. The CDR3 contains 14 residues. Per the germline V gene, CDR1 is SGHNT and CDR2 is YYREEE (reference sequence). The V end lost 4 bases, the J end lost 1 base, and 11 bases lay between the germline ends.

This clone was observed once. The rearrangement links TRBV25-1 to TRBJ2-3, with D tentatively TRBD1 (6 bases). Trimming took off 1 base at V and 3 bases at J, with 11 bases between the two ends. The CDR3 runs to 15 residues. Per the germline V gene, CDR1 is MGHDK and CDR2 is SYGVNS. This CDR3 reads CASSESNRATDTQYF. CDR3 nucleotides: TGTGCCAGCAGTGAATCCAACAGGGCTACAGATACGCAGTATTTT.

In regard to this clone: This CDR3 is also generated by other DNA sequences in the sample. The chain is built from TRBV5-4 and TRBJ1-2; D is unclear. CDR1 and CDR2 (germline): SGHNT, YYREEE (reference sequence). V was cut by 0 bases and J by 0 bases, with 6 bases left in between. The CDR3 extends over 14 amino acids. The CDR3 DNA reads TGTGCCAGCAGCTTGGGCGGAGCTAACTATGGCTACACCTTC. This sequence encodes CASSLGGANYGYTF.

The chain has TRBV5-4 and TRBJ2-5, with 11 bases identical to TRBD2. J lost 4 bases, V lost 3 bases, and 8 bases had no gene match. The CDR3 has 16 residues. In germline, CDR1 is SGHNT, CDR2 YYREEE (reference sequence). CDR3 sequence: CASSSGLAGRRETQYF. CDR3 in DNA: TGTGCCAGCAGCTCAGGACTAGCGGGTCGTCGAGAGACCCAGTACTTC.

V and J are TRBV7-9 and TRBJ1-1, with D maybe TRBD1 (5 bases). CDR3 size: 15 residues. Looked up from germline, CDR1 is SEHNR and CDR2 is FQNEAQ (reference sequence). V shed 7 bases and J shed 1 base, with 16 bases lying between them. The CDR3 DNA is TGTGCCAGCACCGGGGGGGGGACCCGGAACACTGAAGCTTTCTTT. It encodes CASTGGGTRNTEAFF.

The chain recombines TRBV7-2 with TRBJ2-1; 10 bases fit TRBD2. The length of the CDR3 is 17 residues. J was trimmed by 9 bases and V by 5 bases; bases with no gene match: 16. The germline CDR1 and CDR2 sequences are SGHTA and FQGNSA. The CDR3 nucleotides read TGTGCCAGCAGCCTCCTACTTAATCTAGCGGGAGAAGGTGAGCAGTTCTTC. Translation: CASSLLLNLAGEGEQFF.

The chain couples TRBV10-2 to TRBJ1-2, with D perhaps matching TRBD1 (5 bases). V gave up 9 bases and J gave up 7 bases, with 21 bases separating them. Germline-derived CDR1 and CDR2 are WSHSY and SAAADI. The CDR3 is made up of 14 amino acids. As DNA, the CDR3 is TGCGCCAGGCATGCCGGGGGGGAGATTTTTGGCTACACCTTC. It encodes CARHAGGEIFGYTF.